The 20 T cell receptor beta chains in this list originate from one sample, sequenced in a study of beta chain features in type 1 diabetes. Every bit of the isolated RNA underwent reverse transcription, so sequencing read expressed TCRB transcripts. The assay was immunoSEQ multiplex PCR, and TCRdb's table has in-frame clones only and misses some. The sample yields about 660,000 clones, over 13% seen once. Study-wide results and limits: Moderately but significantly shorter TCRB CDR3s were found in Type 1 diabetes patients in all four CD4+ subsets.

Their target antigens are unknown. The source material was naive CD4+ T cells from blood. These receptors all come from a man between 18 and 35 years old with type 1 diabetes.

This clone showed up just a few times. The rearrangement uses TRBV15 and TRBJ2-6; D remains unclear. CDR3 length equals 16 residues. Germline assignment: CDR1 LNHNV and CDR2 YYDKDF (reference sequence). V gave up 2 bases and J gave up 1 base, with 9 bases separating them. CDR3 coding DNA: TGTGCCACCAGCAGAAAAACATCTTCTGGGGCCAACGTCCTGACTTTC. Amino acids: CATSRKTSSGANVLTF.

The chain uses TRBV19 and TRBJ2-3, with TRBD1 matching 8 bases. The germline V gene has CDR1 LNHDA and CDR2 SQIVND (reference sequence). This CDR3 comprises 16 residues. The V and J ends lost 3 bases and 5 bases, in that order; junction bases with no gene match: 10. The CDR3 DNA reads as TGTGCCAGTAGTATTGAGGCTCGCGACAGGGGAGATACGCAGTATTTT. Protein product: CASSIEARDRGDTQYF.

The chain has TRBV9 and TRBJ2-2, with a weak D call TRBD1 (6 bases). CDR1 SGDLS and CDR2 YYNGEE come from the germline V gene. The CDR3 is made up of 14 amino acids. Trimming took 6 bases from V and 1 from J, leaving 10 bases between them. The CDR3 region is CASTTTGNTGELFF. In DNA form, the CDR3 reads TGTGCCAGCACGACGACAGGGAACACCGGGGAGCTGTTTTTT.

The chain combines TRBV18 with TRBJ1-2, with unresolved D. This CDR3 region has 13 residues. From germline, CDR1 is KGHSH and CDR2 LQKENI. Trimming pared 2 bases from V and 2 bases from J, leaving 6 bases between. This chain's CDR3 is CASSPGPNYGYTF. The CDR3 region has the DNA TGTGCCAGCTCACCAGGCCCGAACTATGGCTACACCTTC.

The chain carries TRBV16 and TRBJ2-5; unclear D gene. The CDR3 runs 14 residues. Per germline, CDR1 KGHSY and CDR2 FQNENV. Deletions cut 0 bases from V and 2 bases from J, with 7 bases between. In nucleotides, the CDR3 is TGTGCCAGCAGCCAATCCGACGAACAAGAGACCCAGTACTTC. Amino acid sequence: CASSQSDEQETQYF.

In its sample, this clone was seen a few times. This rearrangement joins TRBV30 to TRBJ2-3; tentative D call: TRBD2 (5 bases). V lost 4 bases and J 5 bases, leaving 13 bases between the germline ends. CDR1 and CDR2 from the germline V gene are GTSNPN and SVGIG (reference sequence). CDR3 length: 13 residues. CDR3 residues: CAWTPPSGDTQYF. The CDR3 DNA reads as TGTGCCTGGACCCCCCCCAGCGGAGATACGCAGTATTTT.

V is TRBV28 and J is TRBJ1-1; D not resolved. The CDR3 covers 12 residues. V shed 3 bases and J shed 0 bases, with 2 bases lying between them. Germline values: CDR1 MDHEN, CDR2 SYDVKM. The CDR3 DNA reads as TGTGCCAGCAGTTTTATGAACACTGAAGCTTTCTTT. It translates to CASSFMNTEAFF.

The chain has TRBV19 and TRBJ2-7, with TRBD2 matching over 8 bases. The J segment lost 2 bases and the V segment lost 0 bases, leaving 9 bases of the junction unmatched. The CDR3 loop spans 17 amino acids. Germline V gene sequence: CDR1 LNHDA, CDR2 SQIVND (reference sequence). DNA for the CDR3: TGTGCCAGTAGTATAGATGGCCCAGGAGCGGGAGCCTACGAGCAGTACTTC. It encodes CASSIDGPGAGAYEQYF. The full variable domain, its missing parts supplied by reference TRBV19 and TRBJ2-7, is DGGITQSPKYLFRKEGQNVTLSCEQNLNHDAMYWYRQDPGQGLRLIYYSQIVNDFQKGDIAEGYSVSREKKESFPLTVTSAQKNPTAFYLCASSIDGPGAGAYEQYFGPGTRLTVT.

This clone was counted only a few times. The rearrangement joins TRBV4-1 to TRBJ2-7; perhaps TRBD2 as D (6 bases). V was cut by 0 bases and J by 9 bases, with 15 bases left in between. This CDR3 is built from 14 residues. The V gene's germline CDR1 is MGHRA and CDR2 YSYEKL. The CDR3 sequence is CASSQEGSPGGQYF. The CDR3 bases are TGCGCCAGCAGCCAAGAAGGCTCTCCCGGGGGGCAGTACTTC.

The J gene is TRBJ2-1, the V gene TRBV30, with 12 bases lining up with TRBD2. The CDR3 has 12 residues. CDR1 is GTSNPN, CDR2 SVGIG, per germline (reference sequence). Trimming cost V 6 bases and J 8 bases; bases outside gene matches: 2. The CDR3 region is CACGLAGYEQFF. CDR3 in DNA: TGTGCCTGTGGACTAGCGGGGTATGAGCAGTTCTTC.

There are a few counts of this clone. The chain recombines TRBV5-1 with TRBJ2-5, with D perhaps matching TRBD1 (5 bases). The CDR3 is made up of 15 amino acids. Trimming cost V 0 bases and J 5 bases, with 14 bases left between them. Germline CDR1 SGHRS, CDR2 YFSETQ. CDR3 bases: TGCGCCAGCAGCTTGGGAACAGGCACTCGGGAGACCCAGTACTTC. Translation gives CASSLGTGTRETQYF.

The chain has TRBV7-9 and TRBJ2-3; D unclear. V shed 1 base and J shed 1 base, with 6 bases lying between them. Germline V gene data show CDR1 as SEHNR and CDR2 as FQNEAQ (reference sequence). The CDR3 runs to 14 residues. In DNA, the CDR3 is TGTGCCAGCAGCTTAGGAGCAGGCACAGATACGCAGTATTTT. Its protein is CASSLGAGTDTQYF. Filled out from reference TRBV7-9 and TRBJ2-3, the complete variable domain reads DTGVSQNPRHKITKRGQNVTFRCDPISEHNRLYWYRQTLGQGPEFLTYFQNEAQLEKSRLLSDRFSAERPKGSFSTLEIQRTEQGDSAMYLCASSLGAGTDTQYFGPGTRLTVL.

This clone was observed a handful of times. V and J are TRBV7-9 and TRBJ2-7; D may correspond to TRBD1 or TRBD2 (6 bases each). The CDR3 loop spans 14 amino acids. The germline gives CDR1 SEHNR, CDR2 FQNEAQ (reference sequence). V lost 5 bases and J lost 7, with 18 bases in between. DNA of the CDR3: TGTGCCAGCAGCCCCTCCAGGGGTCTAGCGGAGCAGTACTTC. Protein product: CASSPSRGLAEQYF.

The CDR3 sequence is CASSFPTGSGEQFF. The CDR3 bases are TGTGCCAGCAGCTTCCCGACAGGGTCGGGTGAGCAGTTCTTC. The chain is built from TRBV9 and TRBJ2-1, with TRBD1 identical over 7 bases. J gave up 9 bases and V 4 bases, and 10 bases lay outside the gene matches. The germline CDR1 and CDR2 sequences are SGDLS and YYNGEE. This CDR3 has 14 residues. The whole variable domain, remainder taken from reference TRBV9 and TRBJ2-1, is DSGVTQTPKHLITATGQRVTLRCSPRSGDLSVYWYQQSLDQGLQFLIQYYNGEERAKGNILERFSAQQFPDLHSELNLSSLELGDSALYFCASSFPTGSGEQFFGPGTRLTVL.

The chain has TRBV14 and TRBJ2-7, with D perhaps assigned TRBD1 or TRBD2 (5 bases each). The CDR3 is 14 amino acids. The V and J ends lost 1 base and 7 bases respectively, with 14 bases between them. In germline, CDR1 is SGHDN, CDR2 FVKESK. CDR3 in DNA: TGTGCCAGCAGCCAAGTGTACGGGACCGGGGAGCAGTACTTC. Its protein product is CASSQVYGTGEQYF.

The rearrangement joins TRBV18 to TRBJ2-1; 7 bases match TRBD1. Germline V gene sequence: CDR1 KGHSH, CDR2 LQKENI. The CDR3 is 15 residues long. J was trimmed by 0 bases and V by 4 bases; bases with no gene match: 3. CDR3 region: CASSQGASSYNEQFF. Written as DNA, the CDR3 is TGTGCCAGCTCACAGGGGGCCAGCTCCTACAATGAGCAGTTCTTC. The full variable domain, rest sourced from reference TRBV18 and TRBJ2-1, is NAGVMQNPRHLVRRRGQEARLRCSPMKGHSHVYWYRQLPEEGLKFMVYLQKENIIDESGMPKERFSAEFPKEGPSILRIQQVVRGDSAAYFCASSQGASSYNEQFFGPGTRLTVL.

In this sample, this clone turned up a few times. This chain connects TRBV29-1 to TRBJ1-2; D possibly corresponds to TRBD1 (5 bases). CDR3 size: 12 residues. CDR1 and CDR2 (germline): SQVTM, ANQGSEA. The ends were cut back, 6 bases at V and 8 bases at J, with 16 bases in the middle. The CDR3 here is CSVGDNIAGYTF. The CDR3 DNA follows: TGCAGCGTGGGGGATAACATAGCGGGCTACACCTTC.

This clone was seen more than once but under ten times. The chain uses TRBV10-2 and TRBJ2-7, with 8 bases lining up with TRBD1. CDR1 is WSHSY, CDR2 SAAADI, per germline. The CDR3 runs to 15 residues. V was pared by 6 bases and J by 4 bases, with 11 bases of the junction left unmatched. CDR3 DNA sequence: TGCGCCAGCAGCCCCGGACAGGGAACGATTTACGAGCAGTACTTC. This sequence encodes CASSPGQGTIYEQYF.

The chain uses TRBV7-8 and TRBJ2-5; possibly TRBD2 for D (6 bases). V lost 7 bases and J lost 2, with 14 bases in between. CDR1 is SGHVS and CDR2 is FQNEAQ in the germline V gene. CDR3 length equals 14 residues. The chain's CDR3 is CASTFRGGQETQYF. The CDR3 DNA sequence: TGTGCCAGCACCTTTCGTGGGGGGCAAGAGACCCAGTACTTC.

The chain couples TRBV14 to TRBJ2-1, with D perhaps being TRBD1 or TRBD2 (5 bases each). CDR1 and CDR2 (germline): SGHDN, FVKESK. The CDR3 is 17 residues long. With 3 bases removed from V and 6 bases from J, the gap between germline ends came to 21 bases. CDR3 loop: CASSQPGRQAVGNEQFF. The DNA of the CDR3 is TGTGCCAGCAGCCAGCCGGGACGCCAGGCAGTGGGCAATGAGCAGTTCTTC.